This T cell receptor (beta chain) appears in the sequencing data of a study of T cell responses to AZD1222 COVID-19 vaccine. Sequenced by immunoSEQ multiplex PCR; TCRdb stores in-frame clones only, minus some. In the table there are around 160,000 clones, about 92% of which are singletons. CDR3 length: 13 residues. J gave up 8 bases and V 3 bases, and 3 bases lay outside the gene matches. Per germline, CDR1 SGHDT and CDR2 YYEEEE. The sequence was obtained from an adult in good health. The sequencing here drew on peripheral blood, taken on day 0 of AZD1222 vaccination. The chain couples TRBV5-6 to TRBJ1-2; TRBD1 agrees at 11 bases. CDR3 loop: CASSWGQGDGYTF. The DNA for the CDR3 is TGTGCCAGCAGCTGGGGACAGGGGGACGGCTACACCTTC.